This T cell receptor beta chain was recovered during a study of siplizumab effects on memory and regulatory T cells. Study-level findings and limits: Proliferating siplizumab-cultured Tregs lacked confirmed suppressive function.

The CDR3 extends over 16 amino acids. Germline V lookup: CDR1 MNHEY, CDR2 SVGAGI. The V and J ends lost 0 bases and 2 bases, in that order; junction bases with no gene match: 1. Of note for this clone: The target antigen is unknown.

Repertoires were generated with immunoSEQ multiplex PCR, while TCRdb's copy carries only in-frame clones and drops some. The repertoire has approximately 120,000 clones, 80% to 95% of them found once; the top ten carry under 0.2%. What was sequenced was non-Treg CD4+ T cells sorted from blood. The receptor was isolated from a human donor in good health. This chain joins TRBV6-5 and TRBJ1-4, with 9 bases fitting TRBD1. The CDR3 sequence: CASSYSTGGTNEKLFF. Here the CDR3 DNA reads TGTGCCAGCAGTTACTCGACAGGGGGGACTAATGAAAAACTGTTTTTT.